The next 32 T cell receptor beta chains were all read from a single sample in a study of control samples from healthy donors and cancer patients. Data came from immunoSEQ multiplex PCR; TCRdb stores just in-frame clones and leaves some out. This table holds more than 120,000 clones, approximately 91% found once. Sequenced material: blood. Receptors were obtained from a man aged 30 to 45 in good health.

The chain employs TRBV6-5 and TRBJ1-5; a weak D match, TRBD1 (5 bases). Germline CDR1 is MNHEY and CDR2 is SVGAGI. Trimming left V 8 bases short and J 3 bases short, with 14 bases between. The CDR3 covers 14 residues. Written as DNA, the CDR3 is TGTGCCAGCCTCCAGACAGCATTCAATCAGCCCCAGCATTTT. This translates into CASLQTAFNQPQHF.

This chain connects TRBV9 to TRBJ2-1; D call uncertain. CDR3 length: 14 amino acids. In germline, CDR1 is SGDLS, CDR2 YYNGEE. V shed 0 bases and J shed 5 bases, with 9 bases lying between them. The CDR3 region is CASSVGQTHNEQFF. The CDR3 DNA reads as TGTGCCAGCAGCGTAGGACAAACCCACAATGAGCAGTTCTTC.

The V gene is TRBV24-1, the J gene TRBJ1-1; weak D call: TRBD1 (6 bases). Trimming cost V 0 bases and J 0 bases, with 13 bases left between them. The CDR3 is 17 amino acids. CDR1 is KGHDR, CDR2 SFDVKD, per germline. The CDR3 region is CATSDLAETGMNTEAFF. CDR3 DNA: TGTGCCACCAGTGATTTGGCAGAAACAGGGATGAACACTGAAGCTTTCTTT.

The chain has TRBV7-8 and TRBJ1-5; D not resolved. Germline CDR1 and CDR2: SGHVS and FQNEAQ. The CDR3 covers 13 residues. Between the trimmed V and J ends, which lost 8 bases and 0 bases, there was a span of 8 bases. Here the CDR3 DNA reads TGTGCCAGCGGGTCCAATAGCAATCAGCCCCAGCATTTT. Translated: CASGSNSNQPQHF.

The chain joins TRBV11-2 to TRBJ2-7, with D uncertain. With 5 bases removed from V and 3 bases from J, the gap between germline ends came to 8 bases. Germline CDR1 and CDR2: SGHAT and FQNNGV. The CDR3 has 12 residues. DNA for the CDR3: TGTGCCAGCAGCAACTCGGACTACGAGCAGTACTTC. As protein: CASSNSDYEQYF.

This sequence joins TRBV7-9 and TRBJ1-1; tentatively, D is TRBD1 (5 bases). CDR1 and CDR2 from the germline V gene are SEHNR and FQNEAQ (reference sequence). V lost 4 bases, J lost 1 base, and 13 bases lay in between. The CDR3 consists of 15 residues. CDR3 residues: CASSYTTQGNTEAFF. In DNA, the CDR3 is TGTGCCAGCAGCTACACTACTCAGGGGAACACTGAAGCTTTCTTT.

The chain employs TRBV3-1 (or the pseudogene TRBV3-2) and TRBJ1-5, with a tentative D call TRBD1 (5 bases). Germline V lookup: CDR1 LGHDT, CDR2 YNNKEL (reference sequence). This CDR3 is 16 amino acids long. The V end lost 1 base, the J end lost 1 base, and 11 bases lay between the germline ends. CDR3 in amino acids: CASSQVGRVSNQPQHF. CDR3 coding DNA: TGTGCCAGCAGCCAAGTAGGCAGGGTGAGCAATCAGCCCCAGCATTTT.

The chain links TRBV2 to TRBJ2-1; maybe TRBD2 (6 bases). The CDR3 runs to 14 residues. Germline CDR1 is SNHLY and CDR2 is FYNNEI. V lost 11 bases and J lost 8, with 22 bases in between. The DNA of the CDR3 is TGTGCCCGGACGCGGGGTCTAGCTGGGGATGAGCAGTTCTTC. It yields the protein CARTRGLAGDEQFF.

V usage is TRBV4-1 and J usage is TRBJ2-7, with TRBD1 matching 8 bases. The germline CDR1 and CDR2 sequences are MGHRA and YSYEKL. CDR3 length: 14 residues. The junction had 3 bases not matched to a gene; V was cut back by 0 bases and J by 5 bases. CDR3 amino acids: CASSQDDRGDEQYF. CDR3 coding DNA: TGCGCCAGCAGCCAAGATGACAGGGGAGACGAGCAGTACTTC.

The rearrangement links TRBV5-5 to TRBJ1-1, with D unresolved. The CDR3 runs to 14 residues. Germline V gives CDR1 SGHKS, CDR2 YYEKEE (reference sequence). V was shortened by 3 bases and J by 3 bases, with 12 bases between the two germline ends. CDR3 region: CASSSQAAYTEAFF. The DNA of the CDR3 is TGTGCCAGCAGCTCTCAAGCCGCGTACACTGAAGCTTTCTTT.

The CDR3 nucleotides are TGTGCCAGCAGTGAACCCCAGGCACCCCTCCACTTT. Protein product: CASSEPQAPLHF. The chain couples TRBV2 to TRBJ1-6; no reliable D call. Trimming removed 2 bases from V and 11 bases from J, with 7 bases in between. The CDR3 extends over 12 amino acids. Germline lookup yields CDR1 SNHLY and CDR2 FYNNEI.

The gene calls are TRBV3-1 (or the pseudogene TRBV3-2) and TRBJ2-4, with D possibly matching TRBD2 (5 bases). V was cut by 7 bases and J by 2 bases, with 15 bases left in between. CDR1 and CDR2 (germline): LGHDT, YNNKEL (reference sequence). The CDR3 runs 15 residues. CDR3 residues: CASNSDGVPKNIQYF. Written as DNA, the CDR3 is TGTGCCAGCAACTCAGACGGGGTACCCAAAAACATTCAGTACTTC.

The chain joins TRBV6-5 to TRBJ2-7; D unclear. The V and J ends lost 5 bases and 2 bases respectively, with 10 bases between them. CDR1 MNHEY and CDR2 SVGAGI come from the germline V gene. The CDR3 is made up of 13 amino acids. The CDR3 protein is CASSPWSAYEQYF. The CDR3 DNA is TGTGCCAGCAGTCCTTGGAGTGCCTACGAGCAGTACTTC.

The genes are TRBV14 and TRBJ1-1; maybe TRBD1 (5 bases). Looked up from germline, CDR1 is SGHDN and CDR2 is FVKESK. The V gene lost 1 base and the J gene lost 1 base, with 10 bases spanning the gap. CDR3 length: 15 amino acids. The CDR3 protein is CASSQGGLRNTEAFF. The CDR3 nucleotides are TGTGCCAGCAGCCAAGGGGGGTTGAGGAACACTGAAGCTTTCTTT.

The chain joins TRBV25-1 to TRBJ2-2; D may be TRBD1 (6 bases). CDR1 and CDR2 (germline): MGHDK, SYGVNS. The CDR3 is 14 amino acids. Between the trimmed V and J ends, which lost 5 bases and 3 bases, there was a span of 10 bases. The CDR3, as DNA: TGTGCCAGCAGTAGGTCAGGGGACACCGGGGAGCTGTTTTTT. Translation gives CASSRSGDTGELFF. The full variable domain, completed using reference TRBV25-1 and TRBJ2-2, is EADIYQTPRYLVIGTGKKITLECSQTMGHDKMYWYQQDPGMELHLIHYSYGVNSTEKGDLSSESTVSRIRTEHFPLTLESARPSHTSQYLCASSRSGDTGELFFGEGSRLTVL.

The rearrangement links TRBV28 to TRBJ2-1; D perhaps matches TRBD1 (6 bases). Germline CDR1 is MDHEN and CDR2 is SYDVKM. The CDR3 length is 14 residues. Deletions cut 5 bases from V and 5 bases from J, with 13 bases between. The CDR3 region has the DNA TGTGCCAGCAGTGTACAACAGGGTAACAATGAGCAGTTCTTC. It translates to CASSVQQGNNEQFF.

V is TRBV10-2 and J is TRBJ2-1, with 9 bases fitting TRBD2. Trimming took 0 bases from V and 9 from J; bases not matched to a gene: 3. The CDR3 is made up of 14 amino acids. CDR1 and CDR2 (germline): WSHSY, SAAADI. The CDR3 nucleotides are TGCGCCAGCAGTGAGTCGGGACTAGCCGTTGAGCAGTTCTTC. Amino acid sequence: CASSESGLAVEQFF.

The V call is TRBV28, the J call TRBJ1-3, with D perhaps TRBD1 (6 bases). This CDR3 comprises 17 residues. Germline values: CDR1 MDHEN, CDR2 SYDVKM. V lost 5 bases to trimming and J lost 2 bases, with 19 bases between them. The CDR3 spells CASSPRSWGGPGNTIYF. In DNA, the CDR3 is TGTGCCAGCAGTCCTCGAAGCTGGGGGGGGCCTGGAAACACCATATATTTT.

This sequence joins TRBV14 and TRBJ2-3, with D maybe TRBD1 (6 bases). Germline assignment: CDR1 SGHDN and CDR2 FVKESK. Trimming cost V 0 bases and J 6 bases, with 16 bases left between them. The CDR3 is 16 amino acids. CDR3 region: CASSQDRAGVVDTQYF. In nucleotides, the CDR3 is TGTGCCAGCAGCCAAGATAGGGCAGGGGTGGTTGATACGCAGTATTTT. Together with reference TRBV14 and TRBJ2-3, the CDR3 gives the full variable domain: EAGVTQFPSHSVIEKGQTVTLRCDPISGHDNLYWYRRVMGKEIKFLLHFVKESKQDESGMPNNRFLAERTGGTYSTLKVQPAELEDSGVYFCASSQDRAGVVDTQYFGPGTRLTVL.

This clone appeared a single time. The chain uses TRBV7-9 and TRBJ1-1; D gene uncertain. Germline CDR1 and CDR2: SEHNR and FQNEAQ (reference sequence). Trimming removed 2 bases at V and 2 bases at J, with 12 bases between. The length of the CDR3 is 15 residues. CDR3 sequence reads: CASSLSRAGNTEAFF. The CDR3 bases are TGTGCCAGCAGCTTATCAAGGGCAGGCAACACTGAAGCTTTCTTT.

This clone was picked up a small number of times. V usage is TRBV5-1 and J usage is TRBJ2-2; D may correspond to TRBD1 or TRBD2 (6 bases each). Per germline, CDR1 SGHRS and CDR2 YFSETQ. V lost 4 bases, J lost 7 bases, and 17 bases lay in between. The CDR3 spans 15 residues. The CDR3 sequence is CASSQDRLGVGELFF. DNA for the CDR3: TGCGCCAGCAGCCAGGACAGACTAGGCGTCGGGGAGCTGTTTTTT.

The chain is built from TRBV24-1 and TRBJ1-5; 9 bases map to TRBD1. The length of the CDR3 is 19 residues. CDR1 is KGHDR, CDR2 SFDVKD, per germline. V lost 0 bases to trimming and J lost 5 bases; unmatched junction nucleotides: 13. CDR3 protein: CATSDLRNSGTGYYQPQHF. CDR3 DNA: TGTGCCACCAGTGATTTGAGGAATTCAGGGACAGGGTACTATCAGCCCCAGCATTTT.

The rearrangement joins TRBV6-4 to TRBJ1-1; tentatively, D is TRBD1 (5 bases). The CDR3 totals 14 residues. Trimming stripped 8 bases from V and 6 bases from J, with 19 bases between. Germline V lookup: CDR1 MRHNA, CDR2 SNTAGT. This chain's CDR3 is CASLAGTVGAEAFF. DNA for the CDR3: TGTGCCAGCCTGGCCGGGACGGTCGGGGCTGAAGCTTTCTTT.

The chain has TRBV30 and TRBJ2-6; TRBD1 aligns across 8 bases. Losses at the gene ends were 1 base for V and 5 bases for J; bases not matched to a gene: 7. Germline V gene lookup returns CDR1 GTSNPN and CDR2 SVGIG (reference sequence). The CDR3 is 16 amino acids. The DNA for the CDR3 is TGTGCCTGGAGTGACGCAGGGGGCAGGTGGGCCAACGTCCTGACTTTC. It encodes CAWSDAGGRWANVLTF.

CDR3 region: CASSDNRAVDTEAFF. CDR3 DNA sequence: TGTGCCAGCAGTGACAACAGGGCGGTCGACACTGAAGCTTTCTTT. The chain recombines TRBV6-1 with TRBJ1-1; weak D call: TRBD1 (6 bases). Trimming left V 3 bases short and J 3 bases short, with 14 bases between. Germline CDR1 reads MNHNS; CDR2 reads SASEGT. The CDR3 loop spans 15 amino acids.

The V call is TRBV2, the J call TRBJ2-3; no definite D call. Germline values: CDR1 SNHLY, CDR2 FYNNEI. The CDR3 is made up of 14 amino acids. With 0 bases removed from V and 2 bases from J, the gap between germline ends came to 6 bases. Written as DNA, the CDR3 is TGTGCCAGCAGTGAAGCAGGGTACACAGATACGCAGTATTTT. The encoded protein is CASSEAGYTDTQYF.

The CDR3 DNA is TGCAGCGTTGTTATAGGGGGCGATGAAGCTTTCTTT. This translates into CSVVIGGDEAFF. The chain combines TRBV29-1 with TRBJ1-1, with TRBD1 matching over 7 bases. With V trimmed by 4 bases and J by 7 bases, 6 bases remained unmatched. The CDR3 extends over 12 amino acids. Germline CDR1 and CDR2: SQVTM and ANQGSEA.

The rearrangement uses TRBV27 and TRBJ2-3, with TRBD2 identical over 8 bases. Germline CDR1 and CDR2: MNHEY and SMNVEV (reference sequence). The CDR3 consists of 20 residues. V shed 3 bases and J 1 base; nucleotides not matched to a gene: 18. The CDR3 coding sequence is TGTGCCAGCAGTTTCCGCCGCGGGGGGCGTTCCCCCCCACGCACAGATACGCAGTATTTT. This sequence encodes CASSFRRGGRSPPRTDTQYF.

This chain uses TRBV2 with TRBJ2-4, with TRBD2 matching 7 bases. J was trimmed by 0 bases and V by 1 base; bases with no gene match: 6. The CDR3 extends over 17 amino acids. From germline, CDR1 is SNHLY and CDR2 FYNNEI. The CDR3 sequence: CASSEGYREEAKNIQYF. The CDR3 DNA follows: TGTGCCAGCAGTGAAGGGTATCGGGAGGAAGCCAAAAACATTCAGTACTTC.

The CDR3 nucleotides read TGTGCCAGCAGTTTAACGCCAGGGTTTTACGAGCAGTACTTC. Its protein is CASSLTPGFYEQYF. The chain joins TRBV27 to TRBJ2-7; D perhaps matches TRBD1 (5 bases). The germline V gene encodes CDR1 MNHEY and CDR2 SMNVEV (reference sequence). Trimming stripped 2 bases from V and 4 bases from J, with 12 bases between. There are 14 residues in the CDR3.

This chain uses TRBV24-1 with TRBJ1-4, with D unresolved. Germline V lookup: CDR1 KGHDR, CDR2 SFDVKD. The CDR3 totals 15 residues. V shed 5 bases and J shed 5 bases, with 14 bases lying between them. This chain's CDR3 is CATSVSRWTNEKLFF. CDR3 in DNA: TGTGCCACCAGTGTCTCGAGGTGGACCAATGAAAAACTGTTTTTT.

J is TRBJ2-2 and V is TRBV7-6, with 8 bases lining up with TRBD1. Germline V gene data show CDR1 as SGHVS and CDR2 as FNYEAQ. This CDR3 is built from 18 residues. J was trimmed by 4 bases and V by 5 bases; bases with no gene match: 15. The CDR3 reads CASSPIWGQGAGTGELFF. CDR3 bases: TGTGCCAGCAGCCCCATATGGGGGCAGGGGGCAGGCACCGGGGAGCTGTTTTTT.